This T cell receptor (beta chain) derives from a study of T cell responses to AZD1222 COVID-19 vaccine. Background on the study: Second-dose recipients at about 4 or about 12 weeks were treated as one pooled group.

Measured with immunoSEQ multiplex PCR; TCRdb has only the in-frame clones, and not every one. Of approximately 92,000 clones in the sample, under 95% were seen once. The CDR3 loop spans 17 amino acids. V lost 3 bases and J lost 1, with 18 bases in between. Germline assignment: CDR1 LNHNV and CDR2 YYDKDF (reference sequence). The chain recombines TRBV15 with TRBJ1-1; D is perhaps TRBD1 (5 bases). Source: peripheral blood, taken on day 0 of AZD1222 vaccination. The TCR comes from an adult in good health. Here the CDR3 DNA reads TGTGCCACCAGCAGTAGGAGACGCGGGACGGCGAACACTGAAGCTTTCTTT. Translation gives CATSSRRRGTANTEAFF.